Listed below are T cell receptor beta chains from one sample, sequenced in a study of OX40 agonist ivuxolimab in advanced cancers. Method: immunoSEQ multiplex PCR; TCRdb's copy keeps in-frame clones and lacks some. Of about 73,000 clones detected, approximately 92% appear once; the ten largest clones hold about 0.51%. The source was CD4+ or CD8+ T cells sorted from blood, collected in a trial of the OX40 agonist ivuxolimab. The receptor set was obtained from an adult with an advanced solid tumor such as melanoma, head and neck, liver or kidney cancer. Both conserved end residues are part of each CDR3. D genes are given only for firm matches. Expanded clones get a size class; other rows say once, few or many, or leave the size out.

CDR3 protein: CASWGTGTGNTEAFF
CDR3 DNA: NA
clone size: NA
J gene: TRBJ1-1
V gene: TRBV21-1
CDR3 length: 15
D gene: NA

CDR3 protein: CAGSAGVGSEQFF
CDR3 DNA: TGTGCCGGATCAGCGGGAGTGGGAAGCGAGCAGTTCTTC
clone size: NA
J gene: TRBJ2-1
V gene: TRBV9
CDR3 length: 13
D gene: TRBD2

CDR3 protein: CASSQVRLAGTYEQYF
CDR3 DNA: TGCGCCAGCAGCCAAGTGAGACTAGCGGGAACCTACGAGCAGTACTTC
clone size: NA
J gene: TRBJ2-7
V gene: TRBV4-1
CDR3 length: 16
D gene: TRBD2

CDR3 protein: CASSVDSGGNTIYF
CDR3 DNA: TGTGCCAGCAGCGTAGATTCAGGGGGAAACACCATATATTTT
clone size: NA
J gene: TRBJ1-3
V gene: TRBV9
CDR3 length: 14
D gene: NA

CDR3 protein: CASSNSGSPDTQYF
CDR3 DNA: TGTGCCAGCAGCAATAGCGGGAGCCCAGATACGCAGTATTTT
clone size: few
J gene: TRBJ2-3
V gene: TRBV7-3
CDR3 length: 14
D gene: TRBD2

CDR3 protein: CASSGDLLSGELFF
CDR3 DNA: TGTGCCAGCAGCGGGGACCTATTGAGCGGGGAGCTGTTTTTT
clone size: NA
J gene: TRBJ2-2
V gene: TRBV5-4
CDR3 length: 14
D gene: NA

CDR3 protein: CASSLVASEPNTGELFF
CDR3 DNA: TGCGCCAGCAGCTTGGTAGCTAGCGAACCGAACACCGGGGAGCTGTTTTTT
clone size: NA
J gene: TRBJ2-2
V gene: TRBV5-1
CDR3 length: 17
D gene: NA

CDR3 protein: CAIGREDHGYTF
CDR3 DNA: TGTGCCATAGGAAGGGAGGACCATGGCTACACCTTC
clone size: NA
J gene: TRBJ1-2
V gene: TRBV28
CDR3 length: 12
D gene: NA

CDR3 protein: CASSRDGGLTDTQYF
CDR3 DNA: TGTGCCAGCAGTAGGGATGGGGGCCTCACAGATACGCAGTATTTT
clone size: NA
J gene: TRBJ2-3
V gene: TRBV27
CDR3 length: 15
D gene: NA

CDR3 protein: CSVELQGGSSYEQYF
CDR3 DNA: TGCAGCGTTGAATTACAGGGGGGGAGCTCCTACGAGCAGTACTTC
clone size: NA
J gene: TRBJ2-7
V gene: TRBV29-1
CDR3 length: 15
D gene: NA

CDR3 protein: CASSRVLGHLYQETQYF
CDR3 DNA: TGTGCCAGCAGCCGGGTTCTGGGACACTTGTACCAAGAGACCCAGTACTTC
clone size: NA
J gene: TRBJ2-5
V gene: TRBV14
CDR3 length: 17
D gene: NA

CDR3 protein: CASSSEGDTDTQYF
CDR3 DNA: TGTGCCAGCAGCTCGGAGGGGGACACAGATACGCAGTATTTT
clone size: NA
J gene: TRBJ2-3
V gene: TRBV7-3
CDR3 length: 14
D gene: NA

CDR3 protein: CASSRTGGQNQPQHF
CDR3 DNA: TGTGCCAGCAGCCGCACCGGGGGTCAGAATCAGCCCCAGCATTTT
clone size: NA
J gene: TRBJ1-5
V gene: TRBV11-2
CDR3 length: 15
D gene: NA

CDR3 protein: CASSFGINQPQHF
CDR3 DNA: TGTGCCAGCAGCTTCGGCATCAATCAGCCCCAGCATTTT
clone size: NA
J gene: TRBJ1-5
V gene: TRBV7-3
CDR3 length: 13
D gene: NA

CDR3 protein: CASSQAGQGNIQYF
CDR3 DNA: TGTGCCAGCAGCCAAGCGGGACAGGGAAACATTCAGTACTTC
clone size: NA
J gene: TRBJ2-4
V gene: TRBV4-2
CDR3 length: 14
D gene: TRBD1

CDR3 protein: CAIGDRGSGEDTQYF
CDR3 DNA: TGTGCCATCGGAGACAGGGGGTCGGGGGAAGATACGCAGTATTTT
clone size: NA
J gene: TRBJ2-3
V gene: TRBV10-3
CDR3 length: 15
D gene: TRBD1

CDR3 protein: CASSDPSYEQYF
CDR3 DNA: TGTGCCAGCAGTGATCCCTCCTACGAGCAGTACTTC
clone size: once
J gene: TRBJ2-7
V gene: TRBV6-5
CDR3 length: 12
D gene: NA

CDR3 protein: CASTAATQAASTDTQYF
CDR3 DNA: TGTGCCAGCACCGCCGCTACTCAAGCGGCCAGCACAGATACGCAGTATTTT
clone size: NA
J gene: TRBJ2-3
V gene: TRBV28
CDR3 length: 17
D gene: NA

CDR3 protein: CASSFRGASLSSGNTIYF
CDR3 DNA: TGTGCCAGCAGCTTCAGAGGGGCAAGCCTCTCCTCTGGAAACACCATATATTTT
clone size: NA
J gene: TRBJ1-3
V gene: TRBV11-2
CDR3 length: 18
D gene: NA

CDR3 protein: CASGQGKGGTDTQYF
CDR3 DNA: TGTGCCAGCGGACAGGGGAAGGGAGGCACAGATACGCAGTATTTT
clone size: NA
J gene: TRBJ2-3
V gene: TRBV6-5
CDR3 length: 15
D gene: TRBD1

CDR3 protein: CASSEAPGQGSNQPQHF
CDR3 DNA: TGTGCCAGCAGTGAAGCGCCAGGACAGGGAAGCAATCAGCCCCAGCATTTT
clone size: NA
J gene: TRBJ1-5
V gene: TRBV2
CDR3 length: 17
D gene: TRBD1

CDR3 protein: CASSVDLQGMGGYTF
CDR3 DNA: TGTGCCAGCAGCGTAGATCTCCAAGGGATGGGTGGCTACACCTTC
clone size: NA
J gene: TRBJ1-2
V gene: TRBV9
CDR3 length: 15
D gene: NA

CDR3 protein: CASSALQGSGSYEQYF
CDR3 DNA: TGCGCCAGCAGCGCCCTACAGGGTAGCGGTTCCTACGAGCAGTATTTC
clone size: NA
J gene: TRBJ2-7
V gene: TRBV5-1
CDR3 length: 16
D gene: NA

CDR3 protein: CASSVTGRIPYEQYF
CDR3 DNA: TGTGCCAGCAGCGTTACCGGGCGTATCCCCTACGAGCAGTACTTC
clone size: NA
J gene: TRBJ2-7
V gene: TRBV9
CDR3 length: 15
D gene: NA

CDR3 protein: CASSLNRLAGDTQYF
CDR3 DNA: TGTGCCAGCAGCTTAAATAGACTAGCCGGAGATACGCAGTATTTT
clone size: NA
J gene: TRBJ2-3
V gene: TRBV7-3
CDR3 length: 15
D gene: TRBD2

CDR3 protein: CASSLVDSGRPEQFF
CDR3 DNA: TGTGCCAGCAGCTTGGTGGATAGCGGGAGGCCGGAGCAGTTCTTC
clone size: NA
J gene: TRBJ2-1
V gene: TRBV5-4
CDR3 length: 15
D gene: TRBD2

CDR3 protein: CASSLVRGNSPLHF
CDR3 DNA: TGTGCCAGCAGCCTGGTCAGGGGAAATTCACCCCTCCACTTT
clone size: NA
J gene: TRBJ1-6
V gene: TRBV11-3
CDR3 length: 14
D gene: NA

CDR3 protein: CASTTGVGRWGEQYF
CDR3 DNA: TGTGCCAGCACCACAGGGGTGGGACGGTGGGGGGAGCAGTACTTC
clone size: NA
J gene: TRBJ2-7
V gene: TRBV6-5
CDR3 length: 15
D gene: TRBD1

CDR3 protein: CASSMGGGRPGQPQHF
CDR3 DNA: TGTGCCAGTAGTATGGGTGGGGGGCGCCCCGGCCAGCCCCAGCATTTT
clone size: once
J gene: TRBJ1-5
V gene: TRBV19
CDR3 length: 16
D gene: NA

CDR3 protein: CASRGQDSASHEQYF
CDR3 DNA: TGTGCCAGCAGGGGTCAGGACTCCGCCTCCCACGAGCAGTACTTC
clone size: NA
J gene: TRBJ2-7
V gene: TRBV2
CDR3 length: 15
D gene: NA

CDR3 protein: CASSLGGSGSSSEQFF
CDR3 DNA: TGTGCCAGCAGCTTAGGTGGTAGCGGGAGCTCTAGTGAGCAGTTCTTC
clone size: NA
J gene: TRBJ2-1
V gene: TRBV7-6
CDR3 length: 16
D gene: TRBD2

CDR3 protein: CASSGRGLAGTDTQYF
CDR3 DNA: TGTGCCAGCAGTGGGAGAGGACTAGCGGGCACAGATACGCAGTATTTT
clone size: NA
J gene: TRBJ2-3
V gene: TRBV2
CDR3 length: 16
D gene: TRBD2

CDR3 protein: CASSPNVLSYEQYF
CDR3 DNA: TGTGCCAGCTCACCAAACGTCCTCTCCTACGAGCAGTACTTC
clone size: NA
J gene: TRBJ2-7
V gene: TRBV18
CDR3 length: 14
D gene: NA

CDR3 protein: CASAPPGLVSGELFF
CDR3 DNA: TGTGCTAGTGCCCCCCCGGGGCTAGTCAGCGGGGAGCTGTTTTTT
clone size: NA
J gene: TRBJ2-2
V gene: TRBV12-5
CDR3 length: 15
D gene: NA

CDR3 protein: CASSRTLYGYTF
CDR3 DNA: TGCGCCAGCAGCCGGACGTTGTATGGCTACACCTTC
clone size: NA
J gene: TRBJ1-2
V gene: TRBV5-1
CDR3 length: 12
D gene: NA

CDR3 protein: CASSVGKGQETQYF
CDR3 DNA: TGTGCCAGCAGCGTAGGAAAGGGACAGGAGACCCAGTACTTC
clone size: NA
J gene: TRBJ2-5
V gene: TRBV9
CDR3 length: 14
D gene: TRBD1

CDR3 protein: CASSERGLLASEQYF
CDR3 DNA: TGTGCCAGCAGTGAACGGGGACTTCTGGCGTCCGAGCAGTACTTC
clone size: NA
J gene: TRBJ2-7
V gene: TRBV2
CDR3 length: 15
D gene: NA